This TCR beta chain was observed in a study of shared clonotypes between healthy human individuals. The study, taken as a whole, reports: Inspection by rarefaction showed sorted-subset sequencing to be incomplete despite large depth.

The data were produced by immunoSEQ multiplex PCR, yet TCRdb's version contains in-frame clones alone and is incomplete. The sample gives roughly 1,000,000 clones, approximately 80% of which show up once; 0.5% to 0.6% is in the top ten. With regard to this clone: Its antigen is not identified.

Germline assignment: CDR1 SNHLY and CDR2 FYNNEI. The V end was cut by 8 bases, the J end by 0 bases, with 10 bases between. The CDR3 contains 13 residues. The origin of this receptor is a man aged 18 to 30 in good health. Some clones in this sample may be carry-over from other donors' samples. The V gene is TRBV2, the J gene TRBJ1-1; D is unresolved. The sample taken for sequencing was memory CD4+ T cells from PBMCs. The subset was: CD45RA-negative fraction. The DNA of the CDR3 is TGTGCCAGCCGAGAGTTGATGAACACTGAAGCTTTCTTT. Its protein product is CASRELMNTEAFF.